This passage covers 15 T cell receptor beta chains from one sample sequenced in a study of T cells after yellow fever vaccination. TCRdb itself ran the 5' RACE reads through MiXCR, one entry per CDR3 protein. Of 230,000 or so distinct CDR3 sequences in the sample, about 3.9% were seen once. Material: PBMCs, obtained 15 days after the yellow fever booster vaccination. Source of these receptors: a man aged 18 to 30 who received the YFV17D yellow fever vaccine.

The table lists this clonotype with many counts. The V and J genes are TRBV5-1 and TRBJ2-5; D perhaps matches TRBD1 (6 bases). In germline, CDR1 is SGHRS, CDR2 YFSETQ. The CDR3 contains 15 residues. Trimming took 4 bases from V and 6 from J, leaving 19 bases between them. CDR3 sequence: CASSVPGHYAKTQYF. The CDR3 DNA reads TGCGCCAGCAGCGTACCGGGACACTATGCGAAGACCCAGTACTTC.

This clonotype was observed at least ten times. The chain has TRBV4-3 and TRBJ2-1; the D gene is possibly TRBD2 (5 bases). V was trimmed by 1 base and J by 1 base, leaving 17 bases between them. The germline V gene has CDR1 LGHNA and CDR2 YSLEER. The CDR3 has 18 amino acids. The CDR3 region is CASSQVSPREQSYNEQFF. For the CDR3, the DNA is TGCGCCAGCAGCCAAGTAAGCCCCCGGGAACAGTCCTACAATGAGCAGTTCTTC.

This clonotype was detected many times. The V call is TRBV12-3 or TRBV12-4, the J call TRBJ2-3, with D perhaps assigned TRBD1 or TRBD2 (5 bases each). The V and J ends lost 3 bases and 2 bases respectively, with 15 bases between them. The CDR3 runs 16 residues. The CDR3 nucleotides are TGTGCCAGCAGTTTGAGGGACGGGGTATTCACAGATACGCAGTATTTT. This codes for CASSLRDGVFTDTQYF.

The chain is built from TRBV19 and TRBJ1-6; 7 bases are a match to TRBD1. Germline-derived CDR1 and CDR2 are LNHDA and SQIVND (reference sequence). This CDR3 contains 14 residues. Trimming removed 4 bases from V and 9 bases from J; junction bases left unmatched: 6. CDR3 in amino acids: CASSTQGVVSPLHF. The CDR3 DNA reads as TGTGCCAGTAGTACCCAGGGGGTAGTTTCACCCCTCCACTTT.

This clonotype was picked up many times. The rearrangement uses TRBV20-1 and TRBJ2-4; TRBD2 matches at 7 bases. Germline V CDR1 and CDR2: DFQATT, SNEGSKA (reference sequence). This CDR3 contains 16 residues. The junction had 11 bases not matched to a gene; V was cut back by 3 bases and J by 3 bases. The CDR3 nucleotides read TGCAGTGCTAGTGGCGAGGGGAGGGTGGACAAAAACATTCAGTACTTC. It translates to CSASGEGRVDKNIQYF.

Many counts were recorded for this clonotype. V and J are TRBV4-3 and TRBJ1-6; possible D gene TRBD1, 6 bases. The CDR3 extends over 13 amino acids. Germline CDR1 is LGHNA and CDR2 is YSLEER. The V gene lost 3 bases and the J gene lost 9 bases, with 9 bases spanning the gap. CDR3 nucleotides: TGCGCCAGCAGCCAGGCCAGGGGTTCACCCCTCCACTTT. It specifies CASSQARGSPLHF.

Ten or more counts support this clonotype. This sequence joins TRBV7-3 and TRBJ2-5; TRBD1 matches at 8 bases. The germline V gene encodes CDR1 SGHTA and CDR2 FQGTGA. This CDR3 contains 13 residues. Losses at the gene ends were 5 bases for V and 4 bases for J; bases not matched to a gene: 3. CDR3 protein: CASSPTGVETQYF. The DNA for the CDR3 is TGTGCCAGCAGCCCGACAGGGGTAGAGACCCAGTACTTC.

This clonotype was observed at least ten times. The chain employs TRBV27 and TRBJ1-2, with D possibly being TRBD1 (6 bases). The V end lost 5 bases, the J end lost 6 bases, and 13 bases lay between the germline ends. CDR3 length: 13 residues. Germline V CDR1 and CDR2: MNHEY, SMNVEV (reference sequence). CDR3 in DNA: TGTGCCAGCAGTGCGCAGGGGTACAATGGCTACACCTTC. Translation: CASSAQGYNGYTF.

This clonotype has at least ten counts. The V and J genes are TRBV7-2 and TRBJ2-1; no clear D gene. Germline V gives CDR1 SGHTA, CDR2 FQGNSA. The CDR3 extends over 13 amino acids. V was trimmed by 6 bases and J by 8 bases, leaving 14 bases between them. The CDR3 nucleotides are TGTGCCAGCAGTAAGACGGTAGGCGATGAGCAGTTCTTC. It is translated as CASSKTVGDEQFF.

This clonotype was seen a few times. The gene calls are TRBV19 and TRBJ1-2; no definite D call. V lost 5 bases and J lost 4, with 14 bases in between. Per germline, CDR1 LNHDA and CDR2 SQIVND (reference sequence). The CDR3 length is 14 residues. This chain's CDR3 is CASSSKGGGYGYTF. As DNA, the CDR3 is TGTGCCAGTAGTTCCAAGGGTGGAGGCTATGGCTACACCTTC.

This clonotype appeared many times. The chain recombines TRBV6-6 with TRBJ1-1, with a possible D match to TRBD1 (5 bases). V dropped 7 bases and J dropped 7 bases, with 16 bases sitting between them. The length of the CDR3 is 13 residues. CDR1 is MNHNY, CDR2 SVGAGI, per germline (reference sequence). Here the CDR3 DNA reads TGTGCCAGCACCCAGACAGATAATCTTGAAGCTTTCTTT. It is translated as CASTQTDNLEAFF.

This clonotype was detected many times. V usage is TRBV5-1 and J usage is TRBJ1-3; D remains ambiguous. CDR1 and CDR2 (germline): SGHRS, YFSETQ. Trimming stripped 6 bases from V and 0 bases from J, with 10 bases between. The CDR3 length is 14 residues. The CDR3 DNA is TGCGCCAGCACCCCGGACGGCTCTGGAAACACCATATATTTT. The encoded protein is CASTPDGSGNTIYF.

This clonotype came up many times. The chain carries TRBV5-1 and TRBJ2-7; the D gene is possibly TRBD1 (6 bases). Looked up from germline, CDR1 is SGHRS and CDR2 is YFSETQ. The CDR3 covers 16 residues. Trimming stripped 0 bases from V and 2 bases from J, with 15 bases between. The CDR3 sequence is CASSLETGRITYEQYF. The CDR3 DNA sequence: TGCGCCAGCAGCTTGGAGACAGGACGGATCACCTACGAGCAGTACTTC.

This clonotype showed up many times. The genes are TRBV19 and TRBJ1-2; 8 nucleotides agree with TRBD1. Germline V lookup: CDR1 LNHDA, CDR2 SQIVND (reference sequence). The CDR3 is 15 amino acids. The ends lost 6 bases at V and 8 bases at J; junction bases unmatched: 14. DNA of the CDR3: TGTGCCAGTAGCCTCACAAGCACCGGGACAGGCGGCTACACCTTC. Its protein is CASSLTSTGTGGYTF.

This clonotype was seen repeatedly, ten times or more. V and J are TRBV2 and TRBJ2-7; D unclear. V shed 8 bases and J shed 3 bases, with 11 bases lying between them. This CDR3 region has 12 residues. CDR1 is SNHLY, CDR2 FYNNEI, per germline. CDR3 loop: CASGRYLYEQYV. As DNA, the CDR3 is TGTGCCAGCGGTCGGTACCTCTACGAGCAGTACGTC.